This T cell receptor beta chain was obtained from a study of cytomegalovirus exposure and HLA in healthy donors. Across the study: Earlier sequencing of around 190 million T cells yielded 120 million or so unique TCR beta sequences. Study-level points and caveats: A later analysis linked a missense DCLRE1C variant to TCR beta V- and J-gene trimming. Across donors, sequencing depth was assumed by presence/absence analyses to be roughly uniform.

13 Jbeta primers and 60 Vbeta primers were used for the PCR. TCRdb keeps only in-frame clones here, not all; method: immunoSEQ multiplex PCR. The repertoire includes some 87,000 clones, 77% of them detected once, and 6.5% to 8% sits in the top ten. It was healthy bone marrow donors who served as donors. This clone was seen only once. Its antigen is unknown. The V gene end was trimmed by 6 bases and the J gene end by 1 base; junction bases not matched to a gene: 9. This CDR3 has 16 residues. From germline, CDR1 is MNHNY and CDR2 SVGAGI (reference sequence). Input material: PBMCs. The chain carries TRBV6-6 and TRBJ1-2; TRBD1 aligns across 9 bases. This TCR was recovered from a man aged 50-59 years in good health and CMV-seropositive. CDR3 region: CASRGTGLDINYGYTF. The CDR3, as DNA: TGTGCCAGCAGGGGGACAGGGTTGGATATTAACTATGGCTACACCTTC.